These 30 T cell receptor beta chains share one sample of origin, sequenced in a study of beta chain features in type 1 diabetes. Study-wide results and caveats: Type 1 diabetes patients had TCRB CDR3s that were shorter (moderately but significantly so) in all four CD4+ subsets.

No antigens are known for them. Expressed TCRB transcripts were sequenced because the isolated RNA had all been reverse transcribed beforehand. Sequenced by immunoSEQ multiplex PCR; TCRdb stores in-frame clones only, minus some. The table shows some 190,000 clones, with about 8% occurring only once. Sequenced sample: central memory CD4+ T cells from blood. The receptors stem from a woman aged 35 to 49 with type 1 diabetes.

This rearrangement joins TRBV28 to TRBJ1-2, with 7 positions matching TRBD1. Unmatched junction bases numbered 9, after V lost 4 bases and J lost 4 bases. CDR1 is MDHEN and CDR2 is SYDVKM in the germline V gene. The CDR3 runs to 15 residues. CDR3 region: CASSWTQGVGYGYTF. The CDR3 nucleotides are TGTGCCAGCAGTTGGACGCAGGGGGTGGGCTATGGCTACACCTTC.

The chain employs TRBV18 and TRBJ1-2; D gene uncertain. Per germline, CDR1 KGHSH and CDR2 LQKENI. V lost 6 bases and J lost 3, with 17 bases in between. The CDR3 spans 15 residues. This CDR3 is CASSPESSPYYGYTF. The CDR3 DNA reads TGTGCCAGCTCCCCTGAATCCAGTCCCTACTATGGCTACACCTTC. Combining the CDR3 with reference TRBV18 and TRBJ1-2 gives the whole variable domain NAGVMQNPRHLVRRRGQEARLRCSPMKGHSHVYWYRQLPEEGLKFMVYLQKENIIDESGMPKERFSAEFPKEGPSILRIQQVVRGDSAAYFCASSPESSPYYGYTFGSGTRLTVV.

This clone occurred a few times. The V and J genes are TRBV11-2 and TRBJ2-2; 7 bases match TRBD2. V was pared by 0 bases and J by 6 bases, with 7 bases of the junction left unmatched. There are 16 residues in the CDR3. Germline V lookup: CDR1 SGHAT, CDR2 FQNNGV. The CDR3 loop is CASSLDLAGRAGELFF. The CDR3 DNA sequence: TGTGCCAGCAGCTTAGATCTGGCAGGGAGGGCCGGGGAGCTGTTTTTT.

This clone was observed a handful of times. The chain carries TRBV27 and TRBJ2-1; D is possibly TRBD2 (5 bases). Trimming cost V 7 bases and J 3 bases, with 10 bases left between them. Per the germline V gene, CDR1 is MNHEY and CDR2 is SMNVEV (reference sequence). CDR3 length: 13 amino acids. The CDR3 nucleotides are TGTGCCAGCAAGAGGGAGAACTACAATGAGCAGTTCTTC. Its protein product is CASKRENYNEQFF.

The J gene is TRBJ1-2, the V gene TRBV19; D call uncertain. The V gene's germline CDR1 is LNHDA and CDR2 SQIVND (reference sequence). CDR3 length equals 15 residues. V lost 1 base and J lost 6, with 15 bases in between. In nucleotides, the CDR3 is TGTGCCAGTAGTATAGCTGATTCTAGGCGCAATGGCTACACCTTC. Residues: CASSIADSRRNGYTF. Based on the CDR3 plus reference TRBV19 and TRBJ1-2, the full variable domain is DGGITQSPKYLFRKEGQNVTLSCEQNLNHDAMYWYRQDPGQGLRLIYYSQIVNDFQKGDIAEGYSVSREKKESFPLTVTSAQKNPTAFYLCASSIADSRRNGYTFGSGTRLTVV.

The J gene is TRBJ2-1, the V gene TRBV9, with 7 bases fitting TRBD2. Trimming removed 0 bases from V and 4 bases from J; junction bases left unmatched: 7. CDR3 length: 16 residues. Germline V lookup: CDR1 SGDLS, CDR2 YYNGEE. CDR3 DNA sequence: TGTGCCAGCAGCGTAGCCTCTACTAGCGCGTACAATGAGCAGTTCTTC. Translated: CASSVASTSAYNEQFF.

This clone has only a few counts. The chain couples TRBV29-1 to TRBJ2-3; D perhaps matches TRBD1 (5 bases). The CDR3 extends over 16 amino acids. Trimming removed 5 bases from V and 0 bases from J, with 18 bases in between. CDR1 is SQVTM, CDR2 ANQGSEA, per germline. CDR3 DNA: TGCAGCGTTTCATCGGCGATTGGGGCTAGCACAGATACGCAGTATTTT. Translation: CSVSSAIGASTDTQYF.

The chain is built from TRBV30 and TRBJ2-5; weak D call: TRBD2 (5 bases). In germline, CDR1 is GTSNPN, CDR2 SVGIG (reference sequence). CDR3 length: 13 residues. Between the trimmed V and J ends, which lost 5 bases and 1 base, there was a span of 11 bases. CDR3 in amino acids: CAWGQGSQETQYF. CDR3 DNA sequence: TGTGCCTGGGGGCAAGGGAGCCAAGAGACCCAGTACTTC.

The gene calls are TRBV5-4 and TRBJ1-1; perhaps TRBD1 as D (6 bases). The CDR3 covers 14 residues. With 3 bases removed from V and 5 bases from J, the gap between germline ends came to 14 bases. Per germline, CDR1 SGHNT and CDR2 YYREEE (reference sequence). This chain's CDR3 is CASSSDSQRTEAFF. DNA for the CDR3: TGTGCCAGCAGCTCGGACAGCCAAAGGACTGAAGCTTTCTTT.

This clone was seen only a few times. The rearrangement joins TRBV30 to TRBJ1-5; TRBD1 matches 9 bases. Germline assignment: CDR1 GTSNPN and CDR2 SVGIG (reference sequence). The V segment lost 1 base and the J segment 4 bases; nucleotides outside the gene matches: 2. This CDR3 has 14 amino acids. This CDR3 reads CAWSGGQGNQPQHF. CDR3 DNA sequence: TGTGCCTGGAGTGGGGGACAGGGAAATCAGCCCCAGCATTTT.

This chain uses TRBV15 with TRBJ2-1; 11 bases match TRBD2. CDR3 length: 15 amino acids. The junction had 4 bases not matched to a gene; V was cut back by 2 bases and J by 7 bases. Germline lookup yields CDR1 LNHNV and CDR2 YYDKDF (reference sequence). The CDR3 sequence: CATSRLAGGSNEQFF. CDR3 bases: TGTGCCACCAGCAGACTAGCGGGAGGATCAAATGAGCAGTTCTTC.

The chain employs TRBV11-1 and TRBJ2-7; 10 positions match TRBD1. Germline trimming cut 5 bases from V and 6 bases from J; bases unmatched to any gene: 10. The V gene's germline CDR1 is SGHAT and CDR2 FQDESV (reference sequence). The CDR3 loop spans 15 amino acids. CDR3 DNA sequence: TGTGCCAGCAGCCCGTGGGACAGGGGAACCCGCGAGCAGTACTTC. It yields the protein CASSPWDRGTREQYF.

This clone came up many times. V gene TRBV20-1 combines with J gene TRBJ1-2; TRBD1 aligns across 9 bases. This CDR3 region has 11 residues. J was trimmed by 8 bases and V by 6 bases; bases with no gene match: 4. CDR1 is DFQATT, CDR2 SNEGSKA, per germline (reference sequence). This CDR3 is CSAHRGQGYTF. CDR3 DNA: TGCAGTGCCCACAGGGGGCAGGGCTACACCTTC.

The sample holds a few counts of this clone. This rearrangement joins TRBV5-1 to TRBJ2-7, with D maybe TRBD1 (6 bases). The V gene's germline CDR1 is SGHRS and CDR2 YFSETQ. Between the trimmed V and J ends, which lost 5 bases and 1 base, there was a span of 13 bases. This CDR3 is built from 14 residues. CDR3 loop: CASSTGSASYEQYF. Written as DNA, the CDR3 is TGCGCCAGCAGTACAGGGTCGGCGTCCTACGAGCAGTACTTC.

There are a few counts of this clone. Written as DNA, the CDR3 is TGCGCCAGCAGCTTGGCCCAGGGGGCCGCCGGAAATACGCAGTATTTT. Translated, it gives CASSLAQGAAGNTQYF. This chain connects TRBV5-1 to TRBJ2-3; 8 bases map to TRBD1. V was clipped by 0 bases and J by 7 bases; unmatched bases: 10. This CDR3 region has 16 residues. Germline CDR1 reads SGHRS; CDR2 reads YFSETQ.

This clone appeared a few times. The rearrangement joins TRBV19 to TRBJ2-6; the D gene is possibly TRBD2 (5 bases). This CDR3 comprises 13 residues. Trimming removed 9 bases from V and 0 bases from J, with 6 bases in between. CDR1 LNHDA and CDR2 SQIVND come from the germline V gene (reference sequence). CDR3 bases: TGTGCCAGCGGGAACTCTGGGGCCAACGTCCTGACTTTC. Its translation is CASGNSGANVLTF.

The chain couples TRBV7-2 to TRBJ1-1, with a tentative D call TRBD1 (6 bases). Per germline, CDR1 SGHTA and CDR2 FQGNSA. The CDR3 runs 12 residues. V lost 5 bases and J lost 6, with 10 bases in between. This CDR3 reads CASSLPGAEAFF. As DNA, the CDR3 is TGTGCCAGCAGCCTACCAGGGGCTGAAGCTTTCTTT.

Only a few counts were recorded for this clone. This sequence joins TRBV19 and TRBJ2-1; possibly TRBD1 for D (6 bases). Germline CDR1 LNHDA, CDR2 SQIVND (reference sequence). The CDR3 runs to 14 residues. V was trimmed by 4 bases and J by 8 bases, leaving 15 bases between them. CDR3 amino acids: CASSTLTGPYEQFF. The CDR3 DNA reads as TGTGCCAGTAGTACCCTGACAGGCCCGTATGAGCAGTTCTTC.

This clone was observed a handful of times. This chain uses TRBV4-1 with TRBJ1-4; a possible D gene is TRBD1 (5 bases). Trimming took 1 base from V and 8 from J, leaving 20 bases between them. The CDR3 spans 17 residues. The germline gives CDR1 MGHRA, CDR2 YSYEKL. CDR3 loop: CASSQGLGGDGDEKLFF. DNA for the CDR3: TGCGCCAGCAGCCAAGGCCTTGGGGGGGATGGGGACGAAAAACTGTTTTTT.

The chain employs TRBV7-2 and TRBJ1-1, with 7 positions matching TRBD1. Germline CDR1 and CDR2: SGHTA and FQGNSA. Trimming at V came to 4 bases and at J to 7 bases, leaving 6 bases not matched to a gene. The CDR3 has 13 amino acids. DNA of the CDR3: TGTGCCAGCAGCTCGACAGGGAAAAGTGAAGCTTTCTTT. Translating it yields CASSSTGKSEAFF.

This clone was counted between two and nine times. This chain connects TRBV15 to TRBJ2-5; maybe TRBD1 (6 bases). Trimming took off 0 bases at V and 5 bases at J, with 10 bases between the two ends. Germline loops: CDR1 LNHNV, CDR2 YYDKDF (reference sequence). The CDR3 has 14 amino acids. CDR3 DNA: TGTGCCACCAGCAGAGATGGGGGACACGAGACCCAGTACTTC. Protein: CATSRDGGHETQYF.

The genes are TRBV9 and TRBJ2-1; 10 bases align to TRBD2. Looked up from germline, CDR1 is SGDLS and CDR2 is YYNGEE. Trimming took 0 bases from V and 8 from J; bases not matched to a gene: 8. This CDR3 contains 16 residues. The CDR3 nucleotides are TGTGCCAGCAGCGTAGCTCGCCTAGCGGGAGTCGATGAGCAGTTCTTC. This codes for CASSVARLAGVDEQFF.

This chain joins TRBV29-1 and TRBJ1-1; 10 positions match TRBD1. Looked up from germline, CDR1 is SQVTM and CDR2 is ANQGSEA. The ends lost 6 bases at V and 5 bases at J; junction bases unmatched: 9. There are 14 residues in the CDR3. The CDR3 DNA reads as TGCAGCGTGGAGACAGGGGGCGCCTGGACTGAAGCTTTCTTT. Residues: CSVETGGAWTEAFF.

The V call is TRBV4-1, the J call TRBJ1-5, with D hard to call. Germline CDR1 is MGHRA and CDR2 is YSYEKL. V was shortened by 4 bases and J by 0 bases, with 13 bases between the two germline ends. This CDR3 has 16 residues. In DNA, the CDR3 is TGCGCCAGCAGCCGCACTAGTGACCTTAGCAATCAGCCCCAGCATTTT. The encoded protein is CASSRTSDLSNQPQHF.

This chain links TRBV5-4 with TRBJ2-5; D is possibly TRBD1 (5 bases). The CDR3 consists of 14 residues. Per germline, CDR1 SGHNT and CDR2 YYREEE (reference sequence). V dropped 4 bases and J dropped 2 bases, with 12 bases sitting between them. CDR3 sequence reads: CASSVKGPQETQYF. The CDR3 coding sequence is TGTGCCAGCAGCGTCAAGGGGCCTCAAGAGACCCAGTACTTC.

V usage is TRBV5-1 and J usage is TRBJ1-1; maybe TRBD1 (5 bases). Germline V lookup: CDR1 SGHRS, CDR2 YFSETQ. V gave up 4 bases and J gave up 5 bases, with 15 bases separating them. This CDR3 is 14 amino acids long. CDR3 nucleotides: TGCGCCAGCAGCCCCGGCATCGGGGGGACTGAAGCTTTCTTT. Translated: CASSPGIGGTEAFF.

V is TRBV2 and J is TRBJ1-5, with no clear D. The CDR3 is made up of 13 amino acids. Trimming pared 5 bases from V and 3 bases from J, leaving 8 bases between. Germline-derived CDR1 and CDR2 are SNHLY and FYNNEI. The CDR3 DNA reads TGTGCCAGCAGTAACGGTCTCAATCAGCCCCAGCATTTT. Protein: CASSNGLNQPQHF. Based on the CDR3 plus reference TRBV2 and TRBJ1-5, the full variable domain is EPEVTQTPSHQVTQMGQEVILRCVPISNHLYFYWYRQILGQKVEFLVSFYNNEISEKSEIFDDQFSVERPDGSNFTLKIRSTKLEDSAMYFCASSNGLNQPQHFGDGTRLSIL.

This clone was seen a few times. The chain recombines TRBV9 with TRBJ1-6; D gene ambiguous. The CDR3 is 17 amino acids. CDR1 and CDR2 (germline): SGDLS, YYNGEE. Trimming stripped 0 bases from V and 0 bases from J, with 10 bases between. CDR3 protein: CASSVAAGSSYNSPLHF. The CDR3 nucleotides are TGTGCCAGCAGCGTAGCGGCAGGAAGCTCCTATAATTCACCCCTCCACTTT.

This clone has a count of ten or more. This chain joins TRBV29-1 and TRBJ2-3; 10 nucleotides align to TRBD2. The V and J ends lost 5 bases and 5 bases, in that order; junction bases with no gene match: 7. The CDR3 consists of 14 residues. Germline CDR1 and CDR2: SQVTM and ANQGSEA. The CDR3 protein is CSVPSGGAKDTQYF. The CDR3 coding sequence is TGCAGCGTTCCAAGCGGGGGGGCAAAAGATACGCAGTATTTT.

This clone was seen repeatedly, ten times or more. This sequence joins TRBV29-1 and TRBJ1-5, with D unresolved. The CDR3 extends over 14 amino acids. The V end was cut by 6 bases, the J end by 4 bases, with 16 bases between. The germline CDR1 and CDR2 sequences are SQVTM and ANQGSEA. The DNA of the CDR3 is TGCAGCGTGGCAGAGGGAGGTACTAATCAGCCCCAGCATTTT. Translation gives CSVAEGGTNQPQHF.